This entry lists 31 T cell receptor beta chains sequenced from one sample in a study of shared clonotypes between healthy human individuals. Positive CCR7 selection of CD45RO-negative cells yielded the naive CD8 cells, and terminally differentiated effector memory CD45RA+ cells were excluded. TCRdb keeps only in-frame clones here, not all; method: immunoSEQ multiplex PCR. The sample lists about 680,000 clones; about 91% were seen once. What was sequenced was naive CD8+ T cells sorted from blood. Receptor source: a young man in good health.

The chain employs TRBV6-5 and TRBJ2-7, with D possibly TRBD2 on 6 matching bases. V lost 5 bases and J lost 7, with 12 bases in between. CDR3 size: 12 residues. Germline V gene data show CDR1 as MNHEY and CDR2 as SVGAGI. The CDR3 spells CASSPGVLEQYF. The CDR3 nucleotides read TGTGCCAGCAGTCCGGGAGTACTGGAGCAGTACTTC.

This sequence joins TRBV4-1 and TRBJ2-3; TRBD2 might be the D (6 bases). Trimming removed 1 base from V and 5 bases from J, with 13 bases in between. The CDR3 has 15 residues. The V gene's germline CDR1 is MGHRA and CDR2 YSYEKL. The CDR3 bases are TGCGCCAGCAGCCAAGCGGGAGAGAGAAGAGATACGCAGTATTTT. Translating it yields CASSQAGERRDTQYF.

The V and J genes are TRBV27 and TRBJ2-7; TRBD2 is a possible D gene (6 bases). Germline V gene sequence: CDR1 MNHEY, CDR2 SMNVEV (reference sequence). Trimming removed 8 bases from V and 3 bases from J, with 17 bases in between. The CDR3 covers 14 residues. As DNA, the CDR3 is TGTGCCAGCGGGTACAGTTTGGGGGGCTACGAGCAGTACTTC. The encoded protein is CASGYSLGGYEQYF.

The chain recombines TRBV9 with TRBJ2-1; the D is unclear. V was trimmed by 0 bases and J by 9 bases, leaving 16 bases between them. The CDR3 has 15 amino acids. Germline lookup yields CDR1 SGDLS and CDR2 YYNGEE. CDR3 DNA: TGTGCCAGCAGCGTAGGTACTAAGTCTGGAAGTGAGCAGTTCTTC. Amino acids: CASSVGTKSGSEQFF.

The CDR3 region is CASSPNTGQGDSGANVLTF. In DNA form, the CDR3 reads TGTGCCAGCAGCCCGAATACGGGACAGGGGGACTCTGGGGCCAACGTCCTGACTTTC. The chain employs TRBV9 and TRBJ2-6; the match to TRBD1 covers 11 bases. This CDR3 has 19 amino acids. Germline values: CDR1 SGDLS, CDR2 YYNGEE. V gave up 4 bases and J gave up 0 bases; unmatched junction bases: 9.

CDR3 DNA: TGTGCTAGTGGTTCCCGGGGAAATGAGCAGTTCTTC. It is translated as CASGSRGNEQFF. The J gene is TRBJ2-1, the V gene TRBV12-5; TRBD2 might be the D (5 bases). The CDR3 totals 12 residues. Between the trimmed V and J ends, which lost 4 bases and 7 bases, there was a span of 8 bases. The germline CDR1 and CDR2 sequences are LGHNT and FRNRAP.

This clone was counted once. The rearrangement joins TRBV29-1 to TRBJ1-2; D is unclear. The CDR3 extends over 12 amino acids. CDR1 SQVTM and CDR2 ANQGSEA come from the germline V gene. Between the trimmed V and J ends, which lost 3 bases and 4 bases, there was a span of 9 bases. CDR3 DNA sequence: TGCAGCGTTGATTTCATACTCTATGGCTACACCTTC. It codes for CSVDFILYGYTF.

The chain links TRBV6-1 to TRBJ2-1; D remains ambiguous. There are 14 residues in the CDR3. Germline V CDR1 and CDR2: MNHNS, SASEGT. V shed 5 bases and J shed 0 bases, with 8 bases lying between them. The CDR3 DNA follows: TGTGCCAGCAGTCTAACGAGCTCCTACAATGAGCAGTTCTTC. It translates to CASSLTSSYNEQFF.

This clone was detected only a few times. The chain has TRBV9 and TRBJ2-1, with 13 bases that match TRBD2. Trimming cost V 3 bases and J 6 bases; bases outside gene matches: 15. The germline gives CDR1 SGDLS, CDR2 YYNGEE. The CDR3 is made up of 19 amino acids. The CDR3 here is CASSARGSRGLAGSNEQFF. The CDR3 bases are TGTGCCAGCAGCGCCAGGGGGTCTCGGGGACTAGCGGGAAGCAATGAGCAGTTCTTC.

The rearrangement joins TRBV11-2 to TRBJ2-7; 11 nucleotides match TRBD2. Germline V lookup: CDR1 SGHAT, CDR2 FQNNGV. The CDR3 is 15 residues long. The trim removed 5 bases at V and 1 base at J, leaving 4 bases unmatched. The CDR3 DNA sequence: TGTGCCAGCAGCCACCGGACTAGCGGGTCCTACGAGCAGTACTTC. Translating gives CASSHRTSGSYEQYF.

This sequence joins TRBV9 and TRBJ1-1; weak D call: TRBD1 (5 bases). CDR3 size: 13 residues. The germline gives CDR1 SGDLS, CDR2 YYNGEE. Trimming pared 3 bases from V and 4 bases from J, leaving 10 bases between. Here the CDR3 reads CASSARVGTEAFF. The CDR3, as DNA: TGTGCCAGCAGCGCCAGGGTCGGCACTGAAGCTTTCTTT.

The gene calls are TRBV5-4 and TRBJ2-3; D remains ambiguous. Trimming removed 3 bases from V and 1 base from J, with 3 bases in between. Germline CDR1 SGHNT, CDR2 YYREEE (reference sequence). The CDR3 contains 12 residues. Here the CDR3 reads CASSWGTDTQYF. The DNA of the CDR3 is TGTGCCAGCAGCTGGGGCACAGATACGCAGTATTTT.

This clone appeared a few times. Other DNA sequences in this specimen translate into the identical CDR3. The V and J genes are TRBV15 and TRBJ2-7; no reliable D call. V shed 0 bases and J shed 0 bases, with 3 bases lying between them. The germline V gene encodes CDR1 LNHNV and CDR2 YYDKDF (reference sequence). The CDR3 spans 13 residues. CDR3 amino acids: CATSRDLSYEQYF. The DNA of the CDR3 is TGTGCCACCAGCAGAGACCTCTCCTACGAGCAGTACTTC.

V gene TRBV5-1 combines with J gene TRBJ2-2; D is unresolved. This CDR3 has 14 residues. V was clipped by 4 bases and J by 4 bases, with 11 bases between them. Germline assignment: CDR1 SGHRS and CDR2 YFSETQ. The CDR3 coding sequence is TGCGCCAGCAGCGGGTCATGGGGCACCGGGGAGCTGTTTTTT. Residues: CASSGSWGTGELFF.

The V and J genes are TRBV7-2 and TRBJ1-1, with no clear D. The germline gives CDR1 SGHTA, CDR2 FQGNSA. The CDR3 extends over 13 amino acids. Trimming cost V 8 bases and J 1 base, with 11 bases left between them. The CDR3 here is CASGKVGNTEAFF. CDR3 sequence (DNA): TGTGCCAGCGGGAAGGTGGGGAACACTGAAGCTTTCTTT.

J is TRBJ1-1 and V is TRBV7-9; the D gene is possibly TRBD1 (5 bases). Germline V gives CDR1 SEHNR, CDR2 FQNEAQ (reference sequence). Between the trimmed V and J ends, which lost 5 bases and 3 bases, there was a span of 16 bases. The CDR3 contains 15 residues. CDR3 in DNA: TGTGCCAGCAGCAAAGCGAACGGGGCGGACACTGAAGCTTTCTTT. This codes for CASSKANGADTEAFF.

CDR3 sequence reads: CASSLMGGAETQYF. The DNA of the CDR3 is TGTGCCAGCAGCTTAATGGGGGGTGCGGAGACCCAGTACTTC. This rearrangement joins TRBV7-3 to TRBJ2-5; a possible D gene is TRBD2 (6 bases). V was shortened by 1 base and J by 5 bases, with 11 bases between the two germline ends. Per the germline V gene, CDR1 is SGHTA and CDR2 is FQGTGA. This CDR3 comprises 14 residues. The full variable domain, its missing parts supplied by reference TRBV7-3 and TRBJ2-5, is GAGVSQTPSNKVTEKGKYVELRCDPISGHTALYWYRQSLGQGPEFLIYFQGTGAADDSGLPNDRFFAVRPEGSVSTLKIQRTERGDSAVYLCASSLMGGAETQYFGPGTRLLVL.

In this sample, this clone turned up once. The chain combines TRBV4-1 with TRBJ1-5; D not resolved. Trimming stripped 2 bases from V and 5 bases from J, with 10 bases between. Germline V gene data show CDR1 as MGHRA and CDR2 as YSYEKL. The CDR3 spans 14 residues. The CDR3 sequence is CASSQTRADQPQHF. For the CDR3, the DNA is TGCGCCAGCAGCCAAACAAGGGCGGATCAGCCCCAGCATTTT.

The rearrangement uses TRBV14 and TRBJ2-2; TRBD2 agrees at 10 bases. In germline, CDR1 is SGHDN, CDR2 FVKESK. The CDR3 totals 18 residues. Trimming at V came to 0 bases and at J to 5 bases, leaving 9 bases not matched to a gene. CDR3 sequence: CASSQEKPPSGSTGELFF. DNA for the CDR3: TGTGCCAGCAGCCAAGAGAAACCCCCTAGCGGGAGTACCGGGGAGCTGTTTTTT.

The genes are TRBV13 and TRBJ2-2; the match to TRBD1 covers 10 bases. The CDR3 runs 16 residues. V was clipped by 4 bases and J by 7 bases; unmatched bases: 9. Germline assignment: CDR1 PRHDT and CDR2 FYEKMQ (reference sequence). CDR3 loop: CASSSRTGQGYGELFF. The CDR3 DNA follows: TGTGCCAGCAGCTCCAGGACGGGACAGGGGTACGGGGAGCTGTTTTTT.

CDR3 DNA sequence: TGTGCCACCGCGACAGGGGCTGCAGCTAACTATGGCTACACCTTC. It is translated as CATATGAAANYGYTF. The chain joins TRBV10-3 to TRBJ1-2; 8 bases map to TRBD1. The J segment lost 0 bases and the V segment lost 10 bases, leaving 10 bases of the junction unmatched. Germline lookup yields CDR1 ENHRY and CDR2 SYGVKD. The CDR3 has 15 residues.

The chain joins TRBV7-9 to TRBJ2-3; no clear D. Looked up from germline, CDR1 is SEHNR and CDR2 is FQNEAQ (reference sequence). The CDR3 totals 14 residues. V was cut by 5 bases and J by 1 base, with 10 bases left in between. The CDR3 loop reads CASSPHGGTDTQYF. The CDR3 DNA reads TGTGCCAGCAGCCCCCACGGAGGCACAGATACGCAGTATTTT.

This clone occurred once. The chain joins TRBV5-1 to TRBJ2-1; TRBD1 agrees at 7 bases. CDR3 length: 15 residues. V dropped 4 bases and J dropped 5; count of bases not matched to a gene: 9. CDR1 and CDR2 (germline): SGHRS, YFSETQ. The CDR3 protein is CASSPENRGNNEQFF. DNA for the CDR3: TGCGCCAGCAGCCCGGAAAACAGGGGAAACAATGAGCAGTTCTTC.

The V gene is TRBV10-2, the J gene TRBJ2-3; D might be TRBD2 (6 bases). With 2 bases removed from V and 0 bases from J, the gap between germline ends came to 9 bases. This CDR3 has 15 residues. CDR1 WSHSY and CDR2 SAAADI come from the germline V gene. The CDR3 is CASSETSLSTDTQYF. Here the CDR3 DNA reads TGCGCCAGCAGTGAGACTAGCCTGAGCACAGATACGCAGTATTTT.

V and J are TRBV30 and TRBJ1-1; no clear D gene. Trimming removed 6 bases from V and 2 bases from J, with 7 bases in between. The CDR3 contains 11 residues. In germline, CDR1 is GTSNPN, CDR2 SVGIG (reference sequence). CDR3 protein: CACGINTEAFF. DNA for the CDR3: TGTGCCTGTGGGATTAACACTGAAGCTTTCTTT. Filled out from reference TRBV30 and TRBJ1-1, the complete variable domain reads SQTIHQWPATLVQPVGSPLSLECTVEGTSNPNLYWYRQAAGRGLQLLFYSVGIGQISSEVPQNLSASRPQDRQFILSSKKLLLSDSGFYLCACGINTEAFFGQGTRLTVV.

This clone is a singleton in its sample. V gene TRBV27 combines with J gene TRBJ2-1, with 8 bases lining up with TRBD2. The CDR3 contains 15 residues. J gave up 9 bases and V 3 bases, and 10 bases lay outside the gene matches. The germline V gene encodes CDR1 MNHEY and CDR2 SMNVEV (reference sequence). In nucleotides, the CDR3 is TGTGCCAGCAGTTTGAGCGGGAGTGGGGGTAGTGAGCAGTTCTTC. This encodes CASSLSGSGGSEQFF.

The rearrangement uses TRBV20-1 and TRBJ2-1; TRBD2 matches at 7 bases. The germline gives CDR1 DFQATT, CDR2 SNEGSKA (reference sequence). The CDR3 extends over 11 amino acids. In nucleotides, the CDR3 is TGCAGCCGGACTAGTGGTGGGGAGCAGTTCTTC. It is translated as CSRTSGGEQFF.

In this sample, this clone turned up a few times. For the CDR3, the DNA is TGTGCCAGCAGCTGGGGGAAAGCGGGCTTACATACAGATACGCAGTATTTT. Residues: CASSWGKAGLHTDTQYF. The chain has TRBV7-9 and TRBJ2-3; a weak D match, TRBD2 (6 bases). Trimming removed 4 bases at V and 3 bases at J, with 20 bases between. Germline-derived CDR1 and CDR2 are SEHNR and FQNEAQ (reference sequence). The CDR3 has 17 residues.

This chain links TRBV14 with TRBJ2-7, with a tentative D call TRBD2 (5 bases). V gave up 5 bases and J gave up 1 base, with 12 bases separating them. This CDR3 has 14 residues. CDR1 is SGHDN, CDR2 FVKESK, per germline. The chain's CDR3 is CASSSGKISYEQYF. The CDR3 DNA is TGTGCCAGCAGCTCCGGGAAAATTTCCTACGAGCAGTACTTC.

This sequence joins TRBV7-9 and TRBJ2-1, with 7 nucleotides matching TRBD2. Germline V CDR1 and CDR2: SEHNR, FQNEAQ (reference sequence). This CDR3 region has 15 residues. Trimming removed 7 bases from V and 5 bases from J; junction bases left unmatched: 11. The CDR3 bases are TGTGCCAGCACCGAGACCGGGACTATTCACAATGAGCAGTTCTTC. Its protein product is CASTETGTIHNEQFF.

The V and J genes are TRBV29-1 and TRBJ2-1; D remains ambiguous. Trimming took off 3 bases at V and 9 bases at J, with 12 bases between the two ends. Germline V CDR1 and CDR2: SQVTM, ANQGSEA. The CDR3 is 12 amino acids. CDR3 sequence: CSVDGVAAEQFF. Written as DNA, the CDR3 is TGCAGCGTTGATGGAGTCGCCGCTGAGCAGTTCTTC.